Detailed here is one T cell receptor beta chain. This could be a read error, since a much larger clone is one nucleotide away. The data are from a study of T-cell memory formation after mild COVID-19. TCRdb ran MiXCR on the 5' RACE reads and lists one entry per CDR3 protein. The sample records about 140,000 distinct CDR3 sequences, 11% to 15% being singletons. This clonotype was obtained from an adult woman who had mild COVID-19 (a few samples of this study predate the infection). Cell type and time point are not known. The sequencing input was PBMCs or a T cell subset sorted from them (not recorded which).

This chain's CDR3 is CIVLYLGRGLENEQFF. DNA for the CDR3: TGCATCGTTCTATACCTGGGTCGAGGTCTTGAGAATGAGCAGTTCTTC. V usage is TRBV29-1 and J usage is TRBJ2-1; D ambiguous. The CDR3 consists of 16 residues. Looked up from germline, CDR1 is SQVTM and CDR2 is ANQGSEA.